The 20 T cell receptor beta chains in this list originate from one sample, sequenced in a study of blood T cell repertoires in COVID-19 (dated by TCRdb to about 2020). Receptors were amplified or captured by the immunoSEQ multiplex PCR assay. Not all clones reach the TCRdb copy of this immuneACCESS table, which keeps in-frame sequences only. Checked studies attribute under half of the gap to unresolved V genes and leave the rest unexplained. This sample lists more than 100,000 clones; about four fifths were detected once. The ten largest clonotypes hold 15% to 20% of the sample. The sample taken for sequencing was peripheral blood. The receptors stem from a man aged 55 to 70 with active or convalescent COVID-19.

As DNA, the CDR3 is TGTGCCAGCAGCTTGGCCGGGGGGTATCTCAATCAGCCCCAGCATTTT. It translates to CASSLAGGYLNQPQHF. V gene TRBV5-5 combines with J gene TRBJ1-5, with D maybe TRBD1 (5 bases). The V gene lost 0 bases and the J gene lost 3 bases, with 13 bases spanning the gap. The CDR3 spans 16 residues. Germline lookup yields CDR1 SGHKS and CDR2 YYEKEE (reference sequence).

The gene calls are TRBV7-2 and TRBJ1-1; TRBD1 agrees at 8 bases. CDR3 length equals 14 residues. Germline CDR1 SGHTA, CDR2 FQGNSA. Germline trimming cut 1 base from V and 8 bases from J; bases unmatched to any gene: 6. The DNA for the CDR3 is TGTGCCAGCAGCTTAGAGGACAGGGCGGGGGAAGCTTTCTTT. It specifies CASSLEDRAGEAFF.

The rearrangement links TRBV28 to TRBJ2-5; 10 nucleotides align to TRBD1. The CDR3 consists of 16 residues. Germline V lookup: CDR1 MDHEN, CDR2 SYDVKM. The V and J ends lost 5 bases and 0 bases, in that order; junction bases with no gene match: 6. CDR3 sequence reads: CASSPAGQGYQETQYF. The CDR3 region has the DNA TGTGCCAGCAGTCCTGCGGGACAGGGGTACCAAGAGACCCAGTACTTC.

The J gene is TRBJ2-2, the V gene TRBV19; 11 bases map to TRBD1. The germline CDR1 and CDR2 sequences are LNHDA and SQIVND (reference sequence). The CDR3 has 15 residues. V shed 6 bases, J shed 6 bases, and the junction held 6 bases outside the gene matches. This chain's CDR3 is CASRDRGRRAGELFF. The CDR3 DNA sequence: TGTGCCAGTAGGGACAGGGGGCGCCGGGCCGGGGAGCTGTTTTTT.

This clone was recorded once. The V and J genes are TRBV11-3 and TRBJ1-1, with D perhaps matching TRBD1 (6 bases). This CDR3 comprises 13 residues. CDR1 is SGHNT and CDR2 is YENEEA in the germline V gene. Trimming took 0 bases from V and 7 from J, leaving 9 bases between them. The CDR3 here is CASSLEGHGEAFF. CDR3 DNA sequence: TGTGCCAGCAGCTTAGAGGGACACGGTGAAGCTTTCTTT.

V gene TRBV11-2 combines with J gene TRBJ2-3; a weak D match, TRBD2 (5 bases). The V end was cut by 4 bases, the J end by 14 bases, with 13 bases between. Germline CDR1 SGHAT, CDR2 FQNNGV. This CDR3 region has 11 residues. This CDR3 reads CASSSGVRRYF. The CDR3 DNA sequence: TGTGCCAGCAGCTCCGGGGTCCGACGGTATTTT.

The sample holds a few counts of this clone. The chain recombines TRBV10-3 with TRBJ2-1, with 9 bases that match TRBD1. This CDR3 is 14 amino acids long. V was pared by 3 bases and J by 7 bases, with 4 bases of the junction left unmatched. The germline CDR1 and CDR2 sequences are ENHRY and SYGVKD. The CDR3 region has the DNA TGTGCCATCAGTGACACAGGGGGCATGAATGAGCAGTTCTTC. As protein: CAISDTGGMNEQFF.

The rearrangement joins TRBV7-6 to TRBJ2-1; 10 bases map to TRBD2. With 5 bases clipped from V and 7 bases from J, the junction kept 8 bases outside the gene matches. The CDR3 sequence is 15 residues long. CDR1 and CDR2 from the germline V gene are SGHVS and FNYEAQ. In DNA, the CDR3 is TGTGCCAGCAGCCTCCCTTATAGCGGGAGGAATGAGCAGTTCTTC. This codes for CASSLPYSGRNEQFF. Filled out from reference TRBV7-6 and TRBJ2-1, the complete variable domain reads GAGVSQSPRYKVTKRGQDVALRCDPISGHVSLYWYRQALGQGPEFLTYFNYEAQQDKSGLPNDRFSAERPEGSISTLTIQRTEQRDSAMYRCASSLPYSGRNEQFFGPGTRLTVL.

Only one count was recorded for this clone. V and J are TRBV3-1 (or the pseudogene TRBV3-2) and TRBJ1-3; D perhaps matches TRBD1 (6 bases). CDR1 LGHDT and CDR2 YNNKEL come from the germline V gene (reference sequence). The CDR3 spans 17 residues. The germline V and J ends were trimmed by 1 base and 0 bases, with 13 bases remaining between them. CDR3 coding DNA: TGTGCCAGCAGCCAAGTCTGGGGGCAACTCTCTGGAAACACCATATATTTT. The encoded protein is CASSQVWGQLSGNTIYF.

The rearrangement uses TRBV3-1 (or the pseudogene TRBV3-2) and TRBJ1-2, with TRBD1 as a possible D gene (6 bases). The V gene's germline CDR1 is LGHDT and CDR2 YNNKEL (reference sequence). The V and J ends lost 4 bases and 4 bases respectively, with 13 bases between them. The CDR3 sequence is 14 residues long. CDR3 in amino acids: CASSPELGAYGYTF. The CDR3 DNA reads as TGTGCCAGCAGCCCCGAGTTGGGGGCCTATGGCTACACCTTC.

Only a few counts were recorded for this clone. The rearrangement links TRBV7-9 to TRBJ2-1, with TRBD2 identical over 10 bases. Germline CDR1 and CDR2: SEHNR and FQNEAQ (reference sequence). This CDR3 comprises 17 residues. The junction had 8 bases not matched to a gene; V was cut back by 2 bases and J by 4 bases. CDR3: CASSLLISGGPYNEQFF. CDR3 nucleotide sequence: TGTGCCAGCAGCTTATTGATTAGCGGGGGGCCTTACAATGAGCAGTTCTTC.

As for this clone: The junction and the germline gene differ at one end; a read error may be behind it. CDR3 sequence reads: CASSPLGPFLGGF. The CDR3, as DNA: TGTGCCAGCAGCCCCTTAGGTCCCTTTTTAGGGGGATTT. The rearrangement links TRBV7-9 to TRBJ1-1; maybe TRBD1 (6 bases). Germline CDR1 is SEHNR and CDR2 is FQNEAQ (reference sequence). CDR3 length: 13 residues. The complete variable domain, with remaining parts taken from reference TRBV7-9 and TRBJ1-1, reads DTGVSQNPRHKITKRGQNVTFRCDPISEHNRLYWYRQTLGQGPEFLTYFQNEAQLEKSRLLSDRFSAERPKGSFSTLEIQRTEQGDSAMYLCASSPLGPFLGGFGQGTRLTVV.

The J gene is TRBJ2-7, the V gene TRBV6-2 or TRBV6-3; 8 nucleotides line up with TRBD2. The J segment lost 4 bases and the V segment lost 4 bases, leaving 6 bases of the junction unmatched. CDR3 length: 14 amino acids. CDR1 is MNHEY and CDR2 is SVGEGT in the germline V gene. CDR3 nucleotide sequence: TGTGCCAGCAGTTCTCCAGCGGGAGTATACGAGCAGTACTTC. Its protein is CASSSPAGVYEQYF.

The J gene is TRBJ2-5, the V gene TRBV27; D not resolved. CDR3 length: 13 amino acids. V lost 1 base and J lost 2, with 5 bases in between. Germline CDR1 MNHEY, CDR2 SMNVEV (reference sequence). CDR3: CASSLYKQETQYF. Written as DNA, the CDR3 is TGTGCCAGCAGTTTATATAAACAAGAGACCCAGTACTTC.

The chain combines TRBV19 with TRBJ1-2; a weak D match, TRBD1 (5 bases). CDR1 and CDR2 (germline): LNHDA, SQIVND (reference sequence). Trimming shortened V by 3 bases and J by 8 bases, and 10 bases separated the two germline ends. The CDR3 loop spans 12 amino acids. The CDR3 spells CASSIPREGYTF. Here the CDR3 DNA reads TGTGCCAGTAGTATCCCCAGGGAAGGCTACACCTTC.

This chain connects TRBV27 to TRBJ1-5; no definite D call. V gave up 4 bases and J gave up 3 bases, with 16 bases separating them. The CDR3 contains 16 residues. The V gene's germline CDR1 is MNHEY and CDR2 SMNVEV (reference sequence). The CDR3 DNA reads TGTGCCAGCAGTTCTAATCAGGCCGGCCTCAATCAGCCCCAGCATTTT. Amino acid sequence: CASSSNQAGLNQPQHF.

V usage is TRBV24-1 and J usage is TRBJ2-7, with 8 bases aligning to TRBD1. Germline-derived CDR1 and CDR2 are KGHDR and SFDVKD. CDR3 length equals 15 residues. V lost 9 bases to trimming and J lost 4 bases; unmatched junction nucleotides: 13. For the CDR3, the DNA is TGTGCCACCGGACAAGGGACAGGAGGGATTTACGAGCAGTACTTC. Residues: CATGQGTGGIYEQYF.

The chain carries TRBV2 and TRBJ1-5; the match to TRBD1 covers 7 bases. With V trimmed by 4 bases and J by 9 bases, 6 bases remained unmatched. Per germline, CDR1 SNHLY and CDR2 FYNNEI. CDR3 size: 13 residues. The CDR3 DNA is TGTGCCAGCAGTGGAACAGGGGAAAGGCCCCAGCATTTT. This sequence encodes CASSGTGERPQHF.

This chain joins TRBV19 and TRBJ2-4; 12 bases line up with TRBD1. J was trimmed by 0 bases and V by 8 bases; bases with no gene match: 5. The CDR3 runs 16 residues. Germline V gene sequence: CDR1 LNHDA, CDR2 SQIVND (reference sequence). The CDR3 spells CASSGTGGRAKNIQYF. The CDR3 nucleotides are TGTGCCAGTTCTGGGACAGGGGGCAGAGCCAAAAACATTCAGTACTTC.

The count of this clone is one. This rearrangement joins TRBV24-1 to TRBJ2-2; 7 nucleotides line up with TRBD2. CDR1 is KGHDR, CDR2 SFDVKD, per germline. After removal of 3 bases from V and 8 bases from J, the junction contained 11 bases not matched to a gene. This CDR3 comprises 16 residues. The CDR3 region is CATSDTTSEEAGELFF. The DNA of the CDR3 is TGTGCCACCAGTGATACCACTAGCGAGGAGGCGGGGGAGCTGTTTTTT.